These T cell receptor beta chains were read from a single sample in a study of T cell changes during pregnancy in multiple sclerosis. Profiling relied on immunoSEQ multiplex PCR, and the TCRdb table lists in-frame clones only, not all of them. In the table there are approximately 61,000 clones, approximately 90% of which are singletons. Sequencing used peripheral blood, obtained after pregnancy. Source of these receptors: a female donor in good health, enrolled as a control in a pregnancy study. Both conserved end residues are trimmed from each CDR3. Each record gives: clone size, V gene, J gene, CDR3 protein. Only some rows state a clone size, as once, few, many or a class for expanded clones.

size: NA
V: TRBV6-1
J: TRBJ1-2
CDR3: ASSGDRGIYGYT

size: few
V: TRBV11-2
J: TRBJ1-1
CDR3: AIHRARDLEAF

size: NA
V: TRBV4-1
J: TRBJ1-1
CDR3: ASSQGLGNTEAF

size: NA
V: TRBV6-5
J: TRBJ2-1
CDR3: ASSYWDGGWQF

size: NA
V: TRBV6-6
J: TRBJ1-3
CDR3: ASSLRQGNTIY

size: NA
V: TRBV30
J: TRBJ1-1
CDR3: AWSVPGIMNTEAF

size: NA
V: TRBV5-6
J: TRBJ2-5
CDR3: ASSLETGQETQY

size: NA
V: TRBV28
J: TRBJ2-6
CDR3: ASSLEGAVGANVLT

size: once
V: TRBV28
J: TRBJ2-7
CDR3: ASSFAGGSGEQY

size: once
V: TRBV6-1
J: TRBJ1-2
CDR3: ASSERGGYGYT

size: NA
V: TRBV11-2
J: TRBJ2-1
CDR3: ASSLVLRGRSYNEQF

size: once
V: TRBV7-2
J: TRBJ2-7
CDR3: ASSHRQVYEQY

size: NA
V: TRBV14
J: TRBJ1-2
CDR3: ASSQGRGPYGYT

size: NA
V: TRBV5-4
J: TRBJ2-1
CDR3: ASSSGTSGAKTYNEQF

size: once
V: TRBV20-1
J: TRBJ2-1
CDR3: SARPHNEQF

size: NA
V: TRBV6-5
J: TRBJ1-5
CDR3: ASRTSRNQPQH

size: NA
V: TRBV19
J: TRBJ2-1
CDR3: ASSVSSGWGEEQF

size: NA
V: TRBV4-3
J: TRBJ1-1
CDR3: ASSQGHRGAEDTEAF

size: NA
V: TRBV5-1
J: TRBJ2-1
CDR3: ASSPVSESEQF

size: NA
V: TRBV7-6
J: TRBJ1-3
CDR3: ASSSSPAGVSGNTIY

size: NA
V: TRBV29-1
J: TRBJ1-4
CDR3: SVEDQSWGGEKLF

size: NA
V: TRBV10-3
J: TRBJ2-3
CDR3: ATASGTSGGEDTQY

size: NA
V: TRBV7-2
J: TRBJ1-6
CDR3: ASSVGGALNSPLH

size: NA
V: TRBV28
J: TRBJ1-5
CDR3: ASSGRGRGNQPQH

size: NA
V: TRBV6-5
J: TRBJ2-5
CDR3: ASSYFIRAETQY

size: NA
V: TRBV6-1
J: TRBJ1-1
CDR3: ASSEAPRGTEAF

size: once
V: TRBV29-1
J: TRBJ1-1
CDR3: SVEGQTNTEAF

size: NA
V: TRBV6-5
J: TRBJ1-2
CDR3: ASSRRDRDMYGYT

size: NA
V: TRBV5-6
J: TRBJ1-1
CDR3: ASSFDQGTNTEAF

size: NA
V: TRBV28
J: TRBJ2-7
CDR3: AILTTGGEQY

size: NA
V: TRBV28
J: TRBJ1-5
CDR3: ASKRESNQPQH

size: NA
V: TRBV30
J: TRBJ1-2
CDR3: AAKGDGYT

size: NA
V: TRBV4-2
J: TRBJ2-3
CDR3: ASSQEKSVADTQY

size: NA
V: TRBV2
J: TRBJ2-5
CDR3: ASSSLAGGPGETQY

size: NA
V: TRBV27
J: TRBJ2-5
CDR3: ASSDSLAGGNFETQY

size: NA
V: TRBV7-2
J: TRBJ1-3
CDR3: ASSPSQGNTIY

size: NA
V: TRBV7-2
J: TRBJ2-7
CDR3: ASSLDSQRLSYEQY

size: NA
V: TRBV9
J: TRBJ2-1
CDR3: ASSVDVSSLSLEQF

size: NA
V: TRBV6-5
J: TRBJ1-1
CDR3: ASSYGGGAPEAF

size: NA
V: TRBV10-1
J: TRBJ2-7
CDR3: ASSEPRRVETYEQY

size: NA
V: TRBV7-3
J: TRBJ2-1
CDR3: ASSHAGLNEQF

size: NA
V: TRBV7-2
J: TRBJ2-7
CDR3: ASSLGAGGGEQY

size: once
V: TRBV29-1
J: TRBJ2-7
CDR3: SVEEGGYEQY

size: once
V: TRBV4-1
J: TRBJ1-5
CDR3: ASSQRRDGNQPQH

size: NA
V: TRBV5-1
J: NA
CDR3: ASSSLGLAGVNEQY